Reported below is one T cell receptor beta chain. Its antigen is unknown. A junction end diverges from the germline sequence, so it may reflect a read error. The library was prepared using multiplex PCR. The run used an Illumina HiSeq 4000. iRepertoire HTBI primers and Arm-PCR amplification of CDR3 regions were used to construct TCR beta libraries. PCR products were gel purified before sequencing. The published analysis was carried out like this. Gene usage analysis of CDR3 amino acid clonotypes used the approximately 56 TRBV and fewer than 15 TRBJ segments found across samples. COPE and FqMerger were used to merge the filtered high-quality paired reads into contigs. Contigs were aligned with BLAST to IMGT TRBV, TRBD and TRBJ reference genes, and CDR3 was defined per IMGT. Any clonotype with a frequency above 0.1% was counted as a highly expanded clone. Repertoire diversity was measured by Shannon entropy, and V-J evenness by the Gini coefficient. A clonotype was considered public if more than one individual shared it. Clones were called with MiXCR by TCRdb after fastp trimmed the public reads at Q25, and only in-frame beta chains were retained. For every CDR3 protein sequence, its rows merge into one entry that carries the most common genes and DNA. Here the V and J calls rest on TCRdb's processing, not on the authors' analysis. This sample holds a few hundred thousand distinct CDR3 sequences; roughly a fifth were observed only once. The ten largest clones capture roughly an eighth of the sample.

The data derive from a study of regulatory T cells in long-lasting Graves disease (dated by TCRdb to about 2021). For the wider study: Persistent Graves' disease was defined as persistently positive TSH receptor autoantibodies together with antithyroid drug treatment for over 5 years. Persistent Graves' disease patients were compared with newly diagnosed Graves' disease patients by peripheral blood TCR sequencing and RNA sequencing. The study was conducted in China and was registered as a clinical trial. A total of some 33 samples were covered by TCR sequencing, comprising around 13 persistent and around 20 newly diagnosed Graves' disease patients. Antithyroid drugs had been taken for approximately 10 years on average by persistent Graves' disease patients in the clinical cohort. Results the study describes overall, beyond this receptor: More public clonotypes were shared among persistent patients (under 3,000) than among newly diagnosed patients (more than 950). The study examined only peripheral blood because the primary lesion, thyroid tissue, could not be accessed. Sequencing and analysis were restricted to the TCR beta chain. Preferential use of TRBV28, TRBJ1-2 and TRBJ2-5 was observed in persistent disease, whereas TRBV20-1 and TRBJ2-1 were favored in newly diagnosed disease. As a limitation, the authors acknowledged that the small sample size may reduce accuracy. Lower TCR Shannon entropy and fewer highly expanded clones were observed in persistent Graves' disease patients than in newly diagnosed patients, which suggested clonal expansion.

This specimen's time point label, interpreted: persistent/refractory GD, antithyroid drugs over 5 years with positive TRAb. For both TCR sequencing and RNA sequencing, RNA was extracted from PBMCs using TRIzol. The diagnosis of Graves' disease was made according to American Thyroid Association guidelines. Recruitment of patients was carried out at an endocrinology department in Xi'an, China. Each patient gave about 9.1 milliliters of peripheral blood, collected in an EDTA anticoagulant tube. Ficoll Paque Plus density gradient separation was used to isolate PBMCs, and no additional T cell sorting was done. An Agilent 2100 Bioanalyzer and agarose gel were used to assess RNA quality, and a NanoDrop 2000 was used to measure RNA concentration. CDR1 and CDR2 were assigned from the germline V gene as SGHTA and FQGTGA. From the cysteine through the phenylalanine, the CDR3 covers 15 amino acids. Just CDR3 DNA is preserved here, 45 bases in frame from base 1.

Here the chain combines TRBV7-3 and TRBJ2-3, with the D gene not clear enough to name. The sample here was peripheral blood mononuclear cells (PBMCs), taken when the disease was refractory, from a patient treated with antithyroid drugs. The TCR sequence derives from a female donor with Graves disease. In nucleotides, the sequence is TGTGCCAGCAGCTTAAGGGCAGTTAGCACAGATACGCAGTACTTT. This gives the protein CASSLRAVSTDTQYF.